These T cell receptor beta chains were read from a single sample in a study of PD-1 blockade in classical Hodgkin lymphoma. Assay used: immunoSEQ multiplex PCR; TCRdb lists only in-frame clones, some missing. The table shows about 7,900 clones, with about 84% occurring only once. The material sequenced was peripheral blood mononuclear cells (PBMCs), taken before the fourth cycle of nivolumab. The receptors were sampled from a human donor with classical Hodgkin lymphoma. CDR3s include the opening cysteine and the closing phenylalanine or tryptophan. The order of the fields is D gene, V gene, J gene, clone size, CDR3 length, CDR3 DNA, CDR3 protein. D genes are given only for firm matches. Size tells how often a clone was seen (once, few, many) or the class of an expanded clone, and some rows leave it out.

.,TRBV27,TRBJ2-3,.,13,TGTGCCAGCAGTTTAGCCCGGGACCTGGCGCAGTATTTT,CASSLARDLAQYF
TRBD1,TRBV2,TRBJ2-7,.,12,TGTGCCAGCTCCCATGGGGAAGCAGGGGGCTACTTC,CASSHGEAGGYF
TRBD1,TRBV27,TRBJ1-1,few,13,TGTGCCAGCAGTTACAGGGGGAGCACTGAAGCTTTCTTT,CASSYRGSTEAFF
TRBD1,TRBV28,TRBJ1-1,.,13,TGTGCCAGCAGTCCAGGGGGGAACACTGAAGCTTTCTTT,CASSPGGNTEAFF
.,TRBV18,TRBJ2-5,.,14,TGTGCCAGCTCACCACCCAGGGGTGGGGAGACCCAGTACTTC,CASSPPRGGETQYF
.,TRBV6-6,TRBJ2-1,.,16,TGTGCCAGCAGCAGAATTCAGGTTAGCTCCTACAATGAGCAGTTCTTC,CASSRIQVSSYNEQFF
.,TRBV5-1,TRBJ2-7,.,14,TGCGCCAGCGCCCCGGCTGGGACCCGCGGCGAGCAGTACTTC,CASAPAGTRGEQYF
TRBD1,TRBV7-9,TRBJ1-2,.,13,TGTGCCAGCAGCTACGGACAGGGGTTTGGCTACACCTTC,CASSYGQGFGYTF
TRBD1,TRBV19,TRBJ1-1,.,14,TGTGCCAGTAGTATGCAGGGGGCGAGCACTGAAGCTTTCTTT,CASSMQGASTEAFF
.,TRBV9,TRBJ1-2,.,19,TGTGCCAGCAGCGAGTTTGGTTCGGGGGTAGAAGAAGTGGAAGATGGCTACACCTTC,CASSEFGSGVEEVEDGYTF
TRBD1,TRBV28,TRBJ1-5,few,13,TGTGCCACCCGGGGACAGCTCAATCAGCCCCAGCATTTT,CATRGQLNQPQHF
TRBD1,TRBV19,TRBJ1-5,few,17,TGTGCCAGTAGCCCCCCAGGGGGCGGAGATAGCAATCAGCCCCAGCATTTT,CASSPPGGGDSNQPQHF
TRBD1,TRBV28,TRBJ2-7,.,14,TGTGCCAGCAAGGCCGGGACAGGGTTTGGCGAGCAGTACTTC,CASKAGTGFGEQYF
TRBD2,TRBV15,TRBJ2-2,.,16,TGTGCCACCAGCAGGGGACTAGCGGGTCCCACCGGGGAGCTGTTTTTT,CATSRGLAGPTGELFF
.,TRBV18,TRBJ1-3,.,15,TGTGCCAGCTCTACCTCAGGATCCTCTGGAAACACCATATATTTT,CASSTSGSSGNTIYF
.,TRBV6-5,TRBJ1-1,.,12,TGTGCCACAAAATGGGGGCAGGGCGAAGCTTTCTTT,CATKWGQGEAFF
.,TRBV9,TRBJ2-7,.,14,TGTGCCAGCAGCGTAGGCAAGGTCCCCTACGAGCAGTACTTC,CASSVGKVPYEQYF
.,TRBV2,TRBJ2-1,.,12,TGTGCCAGCAGTGACGGGGGCAATGAGCAGTTCTTC,CASSDGGNEQFF
TRBD2,TRBV6-5,TRBJ2-7,.,14,TGTGCCAGCAGTTCGGGGGGTCCCTACTACGAGCAGTACTTC,CASSSGGPYYEQYF
.,TRBV9,TRBJ2-3,once,16,TGTGCCAGCAGCCCTTTTCAGGACCTAAGCACAGATACGCAGTATTTT,CASSPFQDLSTDTQYF
TRBD2,TRBV28,TRBJ2-3,.,19,TGTGCCAGCAGCCGCCCCTGGACTAGCGGGTCGATAGACACAGATACGCAGTATTTT,CASSRPWTSGSIDTDTQYF
TRBD1,TRBV7-9,TRBJ2-5,.,12,TGTGCCAGCAGCGGGACAGAAGAGACCCAGTACTTC,CASSGTEETQYF
.,TRBV19,TRBJ2-1,.,12,TGTGCCAGTTTGGGGTTCCCGAATGAGCAGTTCTTC,CASLGFPNEQFF
TRBD2,TRBV19,TRBJ2-1,.,15,TGTGCCAGTAGTATCTATGGGACTAGCGGAACTGAGCAGTTCTTC,CASSIYGTSGTEQFF
TRBD2,TRBV11-2,TRBJ2-7,.,15,TGTGCCAGCAGCTTAGGACTAGCGGGAAACTACGAGCAGTACTTC,CASSLGLAGNYEQYF
.,TRBV19,TRBJ2-1,.,13,TGTGCCAGTAGTACCTCTAGCGTGGGTGAGCAGTTCTTC,CASSTSSVGEQFF
TRBD2,TRBV7-6,TRBJ2-7,.,16,TGTGCCAGCAGCCCCCTCTTGGTAGCGGGGTCGAACGAGCAGTACTTC,CASSPLLVAGSNEQYF
.,TRBV4-1,TRBJ2-1,.,17,TGCGCCAGCAGCCAAGTTTTTTTGCGGAAAGGAAACAATGAGCAGTTCTTC,CASSQVFLRKGNNEQFF
.,TRBV28,TRBJ1-2,.,12,TGTGCCAGCAGTCCCCCGGGGGGCCGAGGGACCTTC,CASSPPGGRGTF
.,TRBV7-8,TRBJ1-4,.,15,TGTGCCAGCAGCTCACGCCTGGCAACTAATGAAAAACTGTTTTTT,CASSSRLATNEKLFF
.,TRBV28,TRBJ1-1,.,14,TGTGCCAGCAGCCTCCGGGCGGCGGGGACTGAAGCTTTCTTT,CASSLRAAGTEAFF
.,TRBV6-6,TRBJ2-7,.,16,TGTGCCAGCAGTTACTCTTTTGGGCTCCAAGCCTACGAGCAGTACTTC,CASSYSFGLQAYEQYF
TRBD1,TRBV25-1,TRBJ1-1,.,17,TGTGCCAGCAGTGAATATATGGAGACAGGGTTGAACACTGAAGCTTTCTTT,CASSEYMETGLNTEAFF
.,TRBV27,TRBJ1-6,.,16,TGTGCCAGCAGCCCTCTGTCGGGGGTTTATAATTCACCCCTCCACTTT,CASSPLSGVYNSPLHF
.,TRBV10-2,TRBJ2-3,.,12,TGCGCCAGCAGTGACCACGGGGATACGCAGTATTTT,CASSDHGDTQYF
.,TRBV7-9,TRBJ2-5,.,15,TGTGCCAGCAGCCAATATCAGGGTACCAAGAGGACCCAGTACTTC,CASSQYQGTKRTQYF
.,TRBV28,TRBJ2-1,.,11,TGTGCCAGCAGTTTATATACTGAGCAGTTCTTC,CASSLYTEQFF
TRBD2,TRBV6-4,TRBJ2-3,.,15,TGTGCCAGCAGTGTCTATAGCGGGAGCACAGATACGCAGTATTTT,CASSVYSGSTDTQYF
TRBD1,TRBV10-1,TRBJ1-5,few,18,TGCGCCAGCAGTGAGTCCGGGACAGGGGAATTGAGCAATCAGCCCCAGCATTTT,CASSESGTGELSNQPQHF
.,TRBV4-3,TRBJ1-2,.,16,TGCGCCAGCAGCCAAGGGGTTAATAACGTTAACTATGGCTACACCTTC,CASSQGVNNVNYGYTF
.,TRBV19,TRBJ2-6,once,15,TGTGCCAGTATCTCGGGACGCTCTGGGGCCAACGTCCTGACTTTC,CASISGRSGANVLTF
.,TRBV27,TRBJ1-4,.,17,TGTGTCAGCAGTTTATTAGGGCCTCACTCAACTAATGAAAAACTGTTTTTT,CVSSLLGPHSTNEKLFF
.,TRBV19,TRBJ2-1,.,14,TGTGCCAGCAGTATTAAGGAGGGCCCCAATGAGCAGTTCTTC,CASSIKEGPNEQFF
TRBD2,TRBV10-3,TRBJ2-1,.,16,TGTGCCATCAGTCGGACTAGCGGGATCTCCTACAATGAGCAGTTCTTC,CAISRTSGISYNEQFF
.,TRBV4-3,TRBJ2-2,.,15,TGCGCCAGCAGCCAAGGGACAGCCTCAACCGGGGAGCTGTTTTTT,CASSQGTASTGELFF
.,TRBV27,TRBJ2-3,.,15,TGTGCCAGCAGTTCCCGGGTACCCCCCACAGATACGCAGTATTTT,CASSSRVPPTDTQYF
.,TRBV28,TRBJ1-5,.,16,TGTGCCAGCAGTTTATATGGTGTCAGTAGCAATCAGCCCCAGCATTTT,CASSLYGVSSNQPQHF
TRBD1,TRBV5-6,TRBJ1-5,few,16,TGTGCCAGCAGCTCCTACAGGGGGCCCGGCAATCAGCCCCAGCATTTT,CASSSYRGPGNQPQHF
.,TRBV14,TRBJ1-2,.,16,TGTGCCAGCAGCCAAGATCCCGCCCAGTCCCTTTATGGCTACACCTTC,CASSQDPAQSLYGYTF
.,TRBV28,TRBJ2-7,once,17,TGTGCCAGCAGAGTAAGGGGACATCCATTAAACACCTACGAGCAGTACTTC,CASRVRGHPLNTYEQYF
.,TRBV21-1,TRBJ1-6,.,18,TGTGCCAGCAGCATAGGGACAGATTTTTTCTCCTATAATTCACCCCTCCACTTT,CASSIGTDFFSYNSPLHF
.,TRBV9,TRBJ2-3,.,12,TGTGCCAGCAGCGTTTTCCTAGATACGCAGTATTTT,CASSVFLDTQYF
TRBD1,TRBV4-1,TRBJ2-7,.,15,TGCGCCAGCAGCCAAGAGACAGGGGGCTTTGACGAGCAGTACTTC,CASSQETGGFDEQYF
.,TRBV28,TRBJ2-5,.,15,TGTGCCAGCAGTTTTGGGGGCTTTCGACAAGAGACCCAGTACTTC,CASSFGGFRQETQYF
.,TRBV2,TRBJ2-1,.,14,TGTGCCAGCGGTGGGATTTCTGGTTACAATGAGCAGTTCTTC,CASGGISGYNEQFF
TRBD1,TRBV5-1,TRBJ1-4,.,17,TGCGCCAGCAGCTTGAGCCCCGAGCCAGGGGGGGATGAAAAACTGTTTTTT,CASSLSPEPGGDEKLFF
.,TRBV11-2,TRBJ1-4,.,15,TGTGCCAGCAGCCTCGAAATTGGTTATGATGAAAAACTGTTTTTT,CASSLEIGYDEKLFF
TRBD1,TRBV13,TRBJ1-2,.,15,TGTGCCAGCGGGGCCCGTTCAGGGGGCGACTATGGCTACACCTTC,CASGARSGGDYGYTF